This TCR beta chain was profiled in a study of T cell repertoires and Cas9 in healthy adults (dated by TCRdb to between 2018 and 2020). Concerning the study at large: Within the CD4 and CD8 compartments, SpCas9-reactive T cells were assessed for multi-effector potency, cytotoxicity and lineage determination. The study looked at preexisting T cell immunity to the Streptococcus pyogenes Cas9 nuclease (SpCas9), which is used in CRISPR gene editing.

The trim is 3 bases for V and 4 bases for J, with a gap of 15 bases between the germline ends. The CDR3 measures 15 amino acids from cysteine to phenylalanine. CDR3 DNA is the only sequence kept; it has 45 bases, read in frame from the first base. Looking up the germline V gene (reference sequence) yields CDR1 LNHDA and CDR2 SQIVND. Libraries were made using the immunoSEQ multiplex PCR assay. TCRdb limited this immuneACCESS table to in-frame rearrangements with V and J called. A share of clones is missing; checked studies link under half to unresolved V genes, and the rest is unexplained. For this sample there are roughly 23,000 clones; about 89% appear just once. The top ten clonotypes cover 1.5% to 1.9% of the sample. In the case of this clone: Its antigen is currently not known. Nothing much larger sits one base from this clone, and base qualities are not available.

Healthy humans served as the donors. What the work shows at the level of the full study, not this receptor alone: In vitro, SpCas9-reactive regulatory T cells were reported to reduce the proliferation and function of SpCas9-reactive effector T cells.

Sample: CD4+ effector T cells (CD127+, CD25-, CD137-, CD154-) from PBMCs; culture status not recorded. This TCR was recovered from a human donor in good health. The chain is made from TRBV19 and TRBJ1-2; the D gene is possibly TRBD1, with 6 bases matching. At the DNA level, the sequence is TGTGCCAGTAGTATGGTAACCCCGGACAGCTATGGCTACACCTTC. The resulting protein is CASSMVTPDSYGYTF. Extended through the reference TRBV19 and TRBJ1-2 proteins, this CDR3 yields the full variable domain: DGGITQSPKYLFRKEGQNVTLSCEQNLNHDAMYWYRQDPGQGLRLIYYSQIVNDFQKGDIAEGYSVSREKKESFPLTVTSAQKNPTAFYLCASSMVTPDSYGYTFGSGTRLTVV.